This TCR beta chain was observed in a study of spatial heterogeneity in lung cancer. Sample time point: sample taken at primary tumor resection. TCRdb analysed the 5' RACE reads with MiXCR anew, one entry per CDR3 protein. Among 8,000 to 9,000 distinct CDR3 sequences listed, 3.5% to 5.5% were seen once. Judged by abundance, this clonotype is large (0.1 to 1%). The receptor was isolated from a male donor with early-stage non-small cell lung cancer. The sequenced sample was PBMCs, obtained at surgery.

In DNA form, the CDR3 reads TGTGCCAGCTCACACCAGGTAGCGGGGTACAATGAGCAGTTCTTC. Its translation: CASSHQVAGYNEQFF. The chain joins TRBV18 to TRBJ2-1, with 8 nucleotides matching TRBD2. Per germline, CDR1 KGHSH and CDR2 LQKENI. CDR3 length: 15 amino acids. J was trimmed by 4 bases and V by 4 bases; bases with no gene match: 6. The variable domain in full, completed from reference TRBV18 and TRBJ2-1, reads NAGVMQNPRHLVRRRGQEARLRCSPMKGHSHVYWYRQLPEEGLKFMVYLQKENIIDESGMPKERFSAEFPKEGPSILRIQQVVRGDSAAYFCASSHQVAGYNEQFFGPGTRLTVL.